A single sample is the source of the 13 T cell receptor beta chains below, sequenced in a study of blood T cell repertoires in COVID-19. The table came from immunoSEQ multiplex PCR; TCRdb's copy has only in-frame clones and leaves some out. The sample includes 300,000 to 500,000 clones, around nine tenths of them seen just once. The sample was PBMCs or T cells enriched from blood (not recorded which). The receptors were sampled from a woman in her twenties or thirties with acute COVID-19.

The gene calls are TRBV20-1 and TRBJ1-3, with D unclear. CDR3 length: 16 residues. Germline CDR1 DFQATT, CDR2 SNEGSKA (reference sequence). With 3 bases removed from V and 1 base from J, the gap between germline ends came to 16 bases. The CDR3 loop is CSASSKASGSGNTIYF. The CDR3 bases are TGCAGTGCTAGTTCAAAGGCGTCAGGTTCTGGAAACACCATATATTTT.

DNA of the CDR3: TGTGCCAGCAGCCTTAGCGGGGGTGCTTACGAGCAGTACTTC. Its protein product is CASSLSGGAYEQYF. The chain links TRBV7-2 to TRBJ2-7, with TRBD2 matching over 9 bases. After removal of 5 bases from V and 4 bases from J, the junction contained 6 bases not matched to a gene. The CDR3 has 14 amino acids. Germline loops: CDR1 SGHTA, CDR2 FQGNSA.

The genes are TRBV18 and TRBJ2-5; maybe TRBD2 (6 bases). CDR3 length equals 13 residues. Per germline, CDR1 KGHSH and CDR2 LQKENI. Trimming removed 6 bases from V and 2 bases from J, with 10 bases in between. This chain's CDR3 is CASSRDLQETQYF. CDR3 nucleotide sequence: TGTGCCAGCTCCCGGGACTTGCAAGAGACCCAGTACTTC.

The rearrangement uses TRBV7-9 and TRBJ1-2; 7 nucleotides line up with TRBD1. The germline V gene has CDR1 SEHNR and CDR2 FQNEAQ (reference sequence). V lost 4 bases and J lost 7; bases outside the gene matches: 3. The CDR3 runs 12 residues. This CDR3 is CASSSGTAGYTF. CDR3 DNA sequence: TGTGCCAGCAGCTCCGGGACAGCTGGCTACACCTTC.

This clone has only a few counts. CDR3 DNA sequence: TGTGCCACCAGTGTGGGGGGTAGTCAAAAGACCCAGTACTTC. This codes for CATSVGGSQKTQYF. The chain recombines TRBV24-1 with TRBJ2-5; weak D call: TRBD2 (6 bases). The CDR3 loop spans 14 amino acids. Germline assignment: CDR1 KGHDR and CDR2 SFDVKD. The ends were cut back, 5 bases at V and 6 bases at J, with 15 bases in the middle.

The DNA of the CDR3 is TGTGCCAGCATATCAGCGGGGATCAATGAGCAGTTCTTC. It codes for CASISAGINEQFF. V is TRBV7-9 and J is TRBJ2-1; 7 bases agree with TRBD2. Per germline, CDR1 SEHNR and CDR2 FQNEAQ (reference sequence). This CDR3 is built from 13 residues. J was trimmed by 6 bases and V by 7 bases; bases with no gene match: 6.

This chain uses TRBV5-5 with TRBJ2-7, with D possibly TRBD1 on 6 matching bases. CDR3 length equals 17 residues. Germline V lookup: CDR1 SGHKS, CDR2 YYEKEE (reference sequence). The V end lost 0 bases, the J end lost 3 bases, and 19 bases lay between the germline ends. Here the CDR3 DNA reads TGTGCCAGCAGCTTGGGAACCGGGACAAGAGTAAGCTACGAGCAGTACTTC. Translation: CASSLGTGTRVSYEQYF.

This clone was counted a single time. This chain links TRBV11-2 with TRBJ2-1; maybe TRBD2 (6 bases). This CDR3 is built from 13 residues. Germline V CDR1 and CDR2: SGHAT, FQNNGV. Trimming removed 5 bases from V and 7 bases from J, with 12 bases in between. The CDR3 reads CASSPAGQNEQFF. The CDR3 nucleotides read TGTGCCAGCAGCCCGGCGGGGCAGAATGAGCAGTTCTTC.

The chain links TRBV5-1 to TRBJ1-4, with a possible D match to TRBD1 (5 bases). V shed 4 bases and J shed 10 bases, with 17 bases lying between them. In germline, CDR1 is SGHRS, CDR2 YFSETQ. This CDR3 has 14 residues. For the CDR3, the DNA is TGCGCCAGCAGCGCGGGACCAACCGGTGGAAAACTGTTTTTT. It yields the protein CASSAGPTGGKLFF. Full variable domain (missing parts from reference TRBV5-1 and TRBJ1-4): KAGVTQTPRYLIKTRGQQVTLSCSPISGHRSVSWYQQTPGQGLQFLFEYFSETQRNKGNFPGRFSGRQFSNSRSEMNVSTLELGDSALYLCASSAGPTGGKLFFGSGTQLSVL.

V and J are TRBV14 and TRBJ2-5; weak D call: TRBD2 (5 bases). The CDR3 totals 13 residues. Germline V CDR1 and CDR2: SGHDN, FVKESK. The germline V and J ends were trimmed by 1 base and 5 bases, with 8 bases remaining between them. CDR3 protein: CASSQGAVETQYF. CDR3 bases: TGTGCCAGCAGCCAAGGAGCGGTGGAGACCCAGTACTTC.

This chain links TRBV9 with TRBJ1-3; D unresolved. Trimming removed 2 bases at V and 4 bases at J, with 10 bases between. The CDR3 spans 14 residues. The germline V gene has CDR1 SGDLS and CDR2 YYNGEE. Here the CDR3 DNA reads TGTGCCAGCAGCGTTGATGTAGAGGGAAACACCATATATTTT. It is translated as CASSVDVEGNTIYF.

The chain employs TRBV7-9 and TRBJ2-5, with TRBD2 matching over 12 bases. CDR3 size: 15 residues. With V trimmed by 5 bases and J by 7 bases, 8 bases remained unmatched. Germline V gives CDR1 SEHNR, CDR2 FQNEAQ (reference sequence). The CDR3 is CASSPSGGAWGTQYF. CDR3 DNA sequence: TGTGCCAGCAGCCCTAGCGGGGGGGCATGGGGGACCCAGTACTTC.

This clone was observed once. This chain joins TRBV27 and TRBJ1-4; D is possibly TRBD1 (5 bases). Trimming cost V 3 bases and J 3 bases, with 8 bases left between them. This CDR3 has 14 residues. Germline CDR1 is MNHEY and CDR2 is SMNVEV (reference sequence). The chain's CDR3 is CASSFDSSNEKLFF. CDR3 nucleotide sequence: TGTGCCAGCAGTTTCGACAGTTCTAATGAAAAACTGTTTTTT.